The 18 T cell receptor beta chains in this list originate from one sample, sequenced in a study of cytomegalovirus exposure and HLA in healthy donors. Assay: immunoSEQ multiplex PCR; the TCRdb copy retains only in-frame clones and omits some. Of over 150,000 clones in the sample, under 90% were seen once. Material: PBMCs. Receptors were obtained from a man between 18 and 29 years old in good health and CMV-seropositive.

This clone has only one observation. In DNA, the CDR3 is TGCGCCAGCAGCCCTACCGGGACTGCTGGAAACACCATATATTTT. Its translation: CASSPTGTAGNTIYF. The chain is built from TRBV4-1 and TRBJ1-3; the D gene is possibly TRBD1 (5 bases). In germline, CDR1 is MGHRA, CDR2 YSYEKL. The CDR3 runs 15 residues. The germline V and J ends were trimmed by 4 bases and 2 bases, with 12 bases remaining between them.

This chain joins TRBV27 and TRBJ2-1; 7 bases line up with TRBD2. With 3 bases clipped from V and 6 bases from J, the junction kept 5 bases outside the gene matches. CDR1 is MNHEY and CDR2 is SMNVEV in the germline V gene (reference sequence). The CDR3 is 14 residues long. This CDR3 is CASSLRENFNEQFF. For the CDR3, the DNA is TGTGCCAGCAGTTTGCGGGAGAACTTCAATGAGCAGTTCTTC.

The chain employs TRBV10-1 and TRBJ2-1; D unresolved. This CDR3 contains 16 residues. V lost 4 bases and J 1 base, leaving 14 bases between the germline ends. Germline V CDR1 and CDR2: WNHNN, SYGVQD (reference sequence). CDR3 sequence: CASSVGGEKSYNEQFF. DNA of the CDR3: TGCGCCAGCAGTGTAGGCGGCGAAAAGTCCTACAATGAGCAGTTCTTC.

The chain combines TRBV29-1 with TRBJ1-2; no reliable D call. Trimming left V 2 bases short and J 2 bases short, with 12 bases between. The CDR3 is made up of 14 amino acids. Per the germline V gene, CDR1 is SQVTM and CDR2 is ANQGSEA. CDR3 sequence (DNA): TGCAGCGTTGAACGGCGGCGCCTGAACTATGGCTACACCTTC. It translates to CSVERRRLNYGYTF.

V is TRBV5-1 and J is TRBJ2-3; 7 bases match TRBD2. The germline V gene encodes CDR1 SGHRS and CDR2 YFSETQ. V was clipped by 2 bases and J by 3 bases; unmatched bases: 9. The CDR3 has 16 amino acids. The DNA of the CDR3 is TGCGCCAGCAGCTTAGCGGGACTCCAAGGGACAGATACGCAGTATTTT. It specifies CASSLAGLQGTDTQYF.

V usage is TRBV6-1 and J usage is TRBJ2-7, with 8 bases lining up with TRBD2. The germline V gene encodes CDR1 MNHNS and CDR2 SASEGT. CDR3 length equals 16 residues. Trimming removed 2 bases from V and 0 bases from J; junction bases left unmatched: 6. DNA for the CDR3: TGTGCCAGCAGTGAAACTAGCGGACAACCCTCCTACGAGCAGTACTTC. Translated, it gives CASSETSGQPSYEQYF.

The chain carries TRBV4-1 and TRBJ2-7; 11 bases align to TRBD2. J lost 3 bases, V lost 2 bases, and 3 bases had no gene match. CDR3 size: 15 residues. From germline, CDR1 is MGHRA and CDR2 YSYEKL. CDR3 DNA sequence: TGCGCCAGCAGCCAACCGGGACTAGCGGACTACGAGCAGTACTTC. Its translation is CASSQPGLADYEQYF.

The J gene is TRBJ1-1, the V gene TRBV21-1. TRBV21-1 is a documented pseudogene. This CDR3 spans 15 amino acids. The CDR3 reads CASSNSRTQNTEAFF. The CDR3 DNA sequence: TGTGCCAGCAGCAATAGCCGGACTCAGAACACTGAAGCTTTCTTT.

This rearrangement joins TRBV28 to TRBJ2-1; D is unresolved. CDR1 and CDR2 from the germline V gene are MDHEN and SYDVKM. V dropped 3 bases and J dropped 6 bases, with 9 bases sitting between them. This CDR3 spans 13 amino acids. Here the CDR3 reads CASSFNSPNEQFF. The CDR3 nucleotides read TGTGCCAGCAGTTTCAACTCCCCCAATGAGCAGTTCTTC.

This chain links TRBV7-9 with TRBJ1-5; the D gene is possibly TRBD1 (6 bases). CDR1 and CDR2 from the germline V gene are SEHNR and FQNEAQ (reference sequence). CDR3 length equals 14 residues. V was clipped by 3 bases and J by 3 bases, with 9 bases between them. This CDR3 reads CASSFGTLNQPQHF. The CDR3 nucleotides are TGTGCCAGCAGCTTCGGGACACTCAATCAGCCCCAGCATTTT.

The gene calls are TRBV10-2 and TRBJ2-7; 8 bases align to TRBD1. CDR3 length: 14 amino acids. J was trimmed by 1 base and V by 10 bases; bases with no gene match: 9. Per germline, CDR1 WSHSY and CDR2 SAAADI. This CDR3 reads CAISRDRSSYEQYF. The CDR3 DNA follows: TGCGCCATAAGCCGGGACAGGAGTTCCTACGAGCAGTACTTC.

V usage is TRBV11-3 and J usage is TRBJ2-7, with a tentative D call TRBD1 (5 bases). CDR3 length equals 15 residues. The V end lost 2 bases, the J end lost 3 bases, and 14 bases lay between the germline ends. Germline V gene lookup returns CDR1 SGHNT and CDR2 YENEEA. CDR3 in amino acids: CASSLSRRQGYEQYF. CDR3 in DNA: TGTGCCAGCAGCTTATCCCGCCGTCAGGGCTACGAGCAGTACTTC.

The J gene is TRBJ1-1, the V gene TRBV18; no clear D gene. Trimming removed 4 bases from V and 4 bases from J, with 4 bases in between. The CDR3 is made up of 11 amino acids. Germline V gene lookup returns CDR1 KGHSH and CDR2 LQKENI. The CDR3, as DNA: TGTGCCAGCTCACAACTCACTGAAGCTTTCTTT. Its translation is CASSQLTEAFF.

The genes are TRBV5-8 and TRBJ1-2; a possible D gene is TRBD1 (5 bases). This CDR3 contains 14 residues. Trimming took 1 base from V and 8 from J, leaving 15 bases between them. CDR1 is SGHTS and CDR2 is YDEGEE in the germline V gene. CDR3 sequence reads: CASSLPDSFAGYTF. The CDR3 bases are TGTGCCAGCAGCTTGCCCGACAGTTTCGCGGGCTACACCTTC. Variable domain in full (rest from reference TRBV5-8 and TRBJ1-2): EAGVTQSPTHLIKTRGQQATLRCSPISGHTSVYWYQQALGLGLQFLLWYDEGEERNRGNFPPRFSGRQFPNYSSELNVNALELEDSALYLCASSLPDSFAGYTFGSGTRLTVV.

V usage is TRBV28 and J usage is TRBJ2-7; D remains ambiguous. V dropped 2 bases and J dropped 5 bases, with 4 bases sitting between them. This CDR3 has 11 residues. Germline loops: CDR1 MDHEN, CDR2 SYDVKM. The CDR3 DNA is TGTGCCAGCAGTTTAAGAGACGAGCAGTACTTC. Translated, it gives CASSLRDEQYF.

This chain uses TRBV6-5 with TRBJ2-2; weak D call: TRBD2 (6 bases). CDR1 and CDR2 from the germline V gene are MNHEY and SVGAGI. Trimming took 5 bases from V and 3 from J, leaving 10 bases between them. The CDR3 extends over 14 amino acids. DNA for the CDR3: TGTGCCAGCAGTCTGGACTACTACACCGGGGAGCTGTTTTTT. Protein sequence: CASSLDYYTGELFF.

DNA of the CDR3: TGTGCCAGCGGGGCAGCCTCCTACAATGAGCAGTTCTTC. Amino acids: CASGAASYNEQFF. The J gene is TRBJ2-1, the V gene TRBV9, with a possible D match to TRBD1 (5 bases). Germline-derived CDR1 and CDR2 are SGDLS and YYNGEE. The V and J ends lost 7 bases and 0 bases respectively, with 8 bases between them. This CDR3 region has 13 residues.

The chain couples TRBV9 to TRBJ2-1, with unresolved D. The CDR3 totals 11 residues. The V gene's germline CDR1 is SGDLS and CDR2 YYNGEE. Deletions cut 1 base from V and 8 bases from J, with 4 bases between. This chain's CDR3 is CASSVYDEQFF. CDR3 nucleotides: TGTGCCAGCAGCGTATATGATGAGCAGTTCTTC.